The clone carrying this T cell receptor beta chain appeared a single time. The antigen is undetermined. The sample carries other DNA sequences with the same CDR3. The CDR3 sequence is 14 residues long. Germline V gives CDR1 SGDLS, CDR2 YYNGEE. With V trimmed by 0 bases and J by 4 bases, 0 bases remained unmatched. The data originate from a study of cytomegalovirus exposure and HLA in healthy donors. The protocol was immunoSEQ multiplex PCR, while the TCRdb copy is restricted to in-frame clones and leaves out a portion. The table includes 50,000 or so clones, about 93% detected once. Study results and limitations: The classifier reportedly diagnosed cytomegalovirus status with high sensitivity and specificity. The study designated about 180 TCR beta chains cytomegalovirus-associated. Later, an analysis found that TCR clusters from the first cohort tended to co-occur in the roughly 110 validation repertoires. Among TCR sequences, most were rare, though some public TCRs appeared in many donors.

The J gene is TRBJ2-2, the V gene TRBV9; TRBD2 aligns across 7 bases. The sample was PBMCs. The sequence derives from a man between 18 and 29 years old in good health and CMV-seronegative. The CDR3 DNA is TGTGCCAGCAGCGTAGGGGGGGGCACCGGGGAGCTGTTTTTT. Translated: CASSVGGGTGELFF.